The T cell receptor (beta chain) described here comes from a study of chemoradiotherapy in HPV16-positive cancers. Study background: Candidate HPV-specific T-cell clones and common TCR motifs came from functional assays in a couple of HPV16-positive patients. Study observations and caveats: For HPV16-positive patients, expanding HPV-responsive T cells associated with longer recurrence-free survival. HPV-specific T cells were functionally defined from only two HPV16-positive patients.

Remarks on this clone: Its antigen is currently unknown.

Clones were sequenced by immunoSEQ multiplex PCR, and TCRdb holds only the in-frame ones, with some missing. The table includes 20,000 to 30,000 clones, approximately 90% detected once. Repeated repertoire sampling spanned the course of chemoradiotherapy. CDR1 and CDR2 (germline): MGHDK, SYGVNS. V was trimmed by 0 bases and J by 6 bases, leaving 9 bases between them. This CDR3 is 13 amino acids long. The chain carries TRBV25-1 and TRBJ2-7; D perhaps matches TRBD2 (5 bases). This specimen consisted of blood, obtained from a patient who underwent chemoradiotherapy. The TCR sequence derives from a human donor with HPV-associated anogenital cancer. In DNA, the CDR3 is TGTGCCAGCAGTGAATATAAGGGAGCCGAGCAGTACTTC. Translating it yields CASSEYKGAEQYF.